Below, 23 T cell receptor beta chains from the same sample are listed, as sequenced in a study of T-cell memory formation after mild COVID-19. TCRdb fed the 5' RACE reads into MiXCR, producing one record per CDR3 protein. In the table there are under 250,000 distinct CDR3 sequences, less than 20% of which are singletons. Sequenced sample: PBMCs or a T cell subset sorted from them (not recorded which). These receptors all stem from an adult woman who had mild COVID-19 (a few samples of this study predate the infection). Cell type and time point are not known.

This clonotype was observed a few times. The chain combines TRBV20-1 with TRBJ1-5; possibly TRBD1 for D (6 bases). Trimming took off 3 bases at V and 3 bases at J, with 15 bases between the two ends. This CDR3 spans 15 amino acids. Germline CDR1 is DFQATT and CDR2 is SNEGSKA (reference sequence). The CDR3 is CSASRTQGPNQPQHF. The CDR3 DNA sequence: TGCAGTGCTAGTCGCACCCAGGGGCCCAATCAGCCCCAGCATTTT.

The genes are TRBV25-1 and TRBJ2-3; no definite D call. The CDR3 has 13 residues. The germline V and J ends were trimmed by 3 bases and 5 bases, with 9 bases remaining between them. Germline V lookup: CDR1 MGHDK, CDR2 SYGVNS. The CDR3 loop is CASSEGRIDTQYF. The CDR3 DNA reads TGTGCCAGCAGTGAGGGCAGGATAGATACGCAGTATTTT.

This clonotype was seen ten or more times. V and J are TRBV7-9 and TRBJ2-3; no reliable D call. CDR1 is SEHNR, CDR2 FQNEAQ, per germline (reference sequence). This CDR3 spans 13 amino acids. Trimming pared 2 bases from V and 0 bases from J, leaving 3 bases between. CDR3 DNA: TGTGCCAGCAGCTTACCTAGCACAGATACGCAGTATTTT. Translated, it gives CASSLPSTDTQYF.

This rearrangement joins TRBV30 to TRBJ2-5; 10 bases are shared with TRBD2. This CDR3 comprises 15 residues. J was trimmed by 2 bases and V by 4 bases; bases with no gene match: 7. CDR1 is GTSNPN and CDR2 is SVGIG in the germline V gene (reference sequence). The DNA for the CDR3 is TGTGCCTGGAACACCGGGACTAGCGATCAAGAGACCCAGTACTTC. Amino acid sequence: CAWNTGTSDQETQYF.

The V call is TRBV5-1, the J call TRBJ2-1; D not resolved. This CDR3 has 15 amino acids. The V end was cut by 2 bases, the J end by 9 bases, with 18 bases between. From germline, CDR1 is SGHRS and CDR2 YFSETQ. The CDR3 sequence is CASSLGDIPTGEQFF. CDR3 nucleotide sequence: TGCGCCAGCAGCTTAGGAGACATCCCCACGGGTGAGCAGTTCTTC.

The table lists this clonotype with a few counts. The CDR3 region is CASSVNSGTSGSGELFF. CDR3 DNA sequence: TGTGCCAGCAGCGTAAATTCAGGGACTAGTGGTTCCGGGGAGCTGTTTTTT. The J gene is TRBJ2-2, the V gene TRBV9; TRBD2 aligns across 8 bases. With V trimmed by 1 base and J by 6 bases, 11 bases remained unmatched. From germline, CDR1 is SGDLS and CDR2 YYNGEE. This CDR3 contains 17 residues.

This clonotype was detected ten times or more. The V and J genes are TRBV5-1 and TRBJ1-1; D is uncertain. Germline CDR1 is SGHRS and CDR2 is YFSETQ. The V gene lost 0 bases and the J gene lost 4 bases, with 13 bases spanning the gap. The CDR3 extends over 15 amino acids. CDR3 amino acids: CASSLAGRPGTEAFF. DNA of the CDR3: TGCGCCAGCAGCTTGGCGGGCAGGCCGGGCACTGAAGCTTTCTTT.

The rearrangement uses TRBV3-1 and TRBJ1-1; TRBD1 might be the D (5 bases). V was shortened by 5 bases and J by 1 base, with 11 bases between the two germline ends. Germline V lookup: CDR1 LGHDT, CDR2 YNNKEL (reference sequence). This CDR3 contains 14 residues. As DNA, the CDR3 is TGTGCCAGCAGCAGTCCTCAGGGGAACACTGAAGCTTTCTTT. This encodes CASSSPQGNTEAFF. Full variable domain (rest looked up from reference TRBV3-1 and TRBJ1-1): DTAVSQTPKYLVTQMGNDKSIKCEQNLGHDTMYWYKQDSKKFLKIMFSYNNKELIINETVPNRFSPKSPDKAHLNLHINSLELGDSAVYFCASSSPQGNTEAFFGQGTRLTVV.

This clonotype has just a few counts. The V and J genes are TRBV4-2 and TRBJ1-5, with 9 nucleotides matching TRBD1. The germline gives CDR1 LGHNA, CDR2 YNFKEQ. The V and J ends lost 0 bases and 0 bases, in that order; junction bases with no gene match: 12. This CDR3 spans 20 amino acids. The DNA for the CDR3 is TGTGCCAGCAGCCAAGATCTCGTACCCCGGGACAGGGATAGCAATCAGCCCCAGCATTTT. Translating it yields CASSQDLVPRDRDSNQPQHF.

This clonotype was observed many times. The gene calls are TRBV12-3 or TRBV12-4 and TRBJ2-6; the D gene is possibly TRBD1 (6 bases). The CDR3 totals 16 residues. V was trimmed by 7 bases and J by 1 base, leaving 14 bases between them. The CDR3: CASTAVRGSGANVLTF. The CDR3 region has the DNA TGTGCCAGCACGGCGGTTAGGGGGTCTGGGGCCAACGTCCTGACTTTC.

The sample holds a few counts of this clonotype. The chain employs TRBV5-5 and TRBJ2-1; 8 positions match TRBD1. V lost 6 bases to trimming and J lost 3 bases; unmatched junction nucleotides: 8. Germline V gives CDR1 SGHKS, CDR2 YYEKEE (reference sequence). This CDR3 is 15 amino acids long. The CDR3 here is CASTPGDRNYNEQFF. CDR3 nucleotides: TGTGCCAGCACCCCAGGGGACAGGAACTACAATGAGCAGTTCTTC.

This clonotype has just a few counts. The J gene is TRBJ2-5, the V gene TRBV7-3, with no clear D. V lost 0 bases to trimming and J lost 1 base, with 6 bases between them. This CDR3 has 14 amino acids. CDR1 is SGHTA, CDR2 FQGTGA, per germline. CDR3 in DNA: TGTGCCAGCAGCTTAACATCCCTCCAAGAGACCCAGTACTTC. It translates to CASSLTSLQETQYF.

A few counts support this clonotype. V and J are TRBV18 and TRBJ2-7; D is possibly TRBD2 (6 bases). The CDR3 consists of 12 residues. CDR1 is KGHSH, CDR2 LQKENI, per germline. V was pared by 5 bases and J by 3 bases, with 8 bases between. CDR3 nucleotides: TGTGCCAGCTCAGGTAGCGGCTACGAGCAGTACTTC. Protein: CASSGSGYEQYF. Drawing the rest from reference TRBV18 and TRBJ2-7, the complete variable domain is NAGVMQNPRHLVRRRGQEARLRCSPMKGHSHVYWYRQLPEEGLKFMVYLQKENIIDESGMPKERFSAEFPKEGPSILRIQQVVRGDSAAYFCASSGSGYEQYFGPGTRLTVT.

This clonotype was seen a handful of times. This sequence joins TRBV19 and TRBJ2-1; TRBD2 aligns across 16 bases. The V and J ends lost 2 bases and 5 bases, in that order; junction bases with no gene match: 3. CDR3 length equals 17 residues. CDR1 LNHDA and CDR2 SQIVND come from the germline V gene (reference sequence). CDR3 DNA sequence: TGTGCCAGTAGTATATATGGGACTAGCGGGAGGGACAATGAGCAGTTCTTC. It is translated as CASSIYGTSGRDNEQFF.

The DNA for the CDR3 is TGTGCCAGCAGCACTCTAGCGGGAGGTGTAGATGAGCAGTTCTTC. Translation: CASSTLAGGVDEQFF. The V call is TRBV3-1, the J call TRBJ2-1; 11 nucleotides align to TRBD2. The CDR3 consists of 15 residues. Germline assignment: CDR1 LGHDT and CDR2 YNNKEL (reference sequence). Losses at the gene ends were 5 bases for V and 8 bases for J; bases not matched to a gene: 8.

This clonotype was seen a handful of times. At one of its ends the junction is not consistent with the germline gene, which may arise from a read error. This rearrangement joins TRBV30 to TRBJ1-2; D gene unclear. This CDR3 has 12 residues. From germline, CDR1 is GTSNPN and CDR2 SVGIG (reference sequence). CDR3: CAGRERHPGYTF. The DNA of the CDR3 is TGTGCCGGGAGGGAGCGACACCCTGGCTACACCTTC.

The chain recombines TRBV3-1 with TRBJ2-7, with D unresolved. There are 11 residues in the CDR3. Looked up from germline, CDR1 is LGHDT and CDR2 is YNNKEL (reference sequence). V was trimmed by 6 bases and J by 3 bases, leaving 6 bases between them. The CDR3 spells CASRLGYEQYF. CDR3 sequence (DNA): TGTGCCAGCAGGCTCGGCTACGAGCAGTACTTC.

This clonotype was observed a handful of times. This rearrangement joins TRBV4-1 to TRBJ2-2, with D perhaps assigned TRBD1 or TRBD2 (5 bases each). CDR1 is MGHRA, CDR2 YSYEKL, per germline. Between the trimmed V and J ends, which lost 0 bases and 4 bases, there was a span of 21 bases. The CDR3 contains 19 residues. CDR3 region: CASSQDPAGTFSVTGELFF. As DNA, the CDR3 is TGCGCCAGCAGCCAAGATCCGGCCGGGACGTTTTCGGTCACCGGGGAGCTGTTTTTT.

This clonotype showed up just a few times. The J gene is TRBJ2-2, the V gene TRBV5-6; 8 nucleotides match TRBD1. V shed 6 bases, J shed 2 bases, and the junction held 6 bases outside the gene matches. Per the germline V gene, CDR1 is SGHDT and CDR2 is YYEEEE. The CDR3 sequence is 15 residues long. Here the CDR3 reads CASTLTGANTGELFF. In DNA form, the CDR3 reads TGTGCCAGCACTCTGACAGGGGCCAACACCGGGGAGCTGTTTTTT.

The chain couples TRBV12-3 or TRBV12-4 to TRBJ1-2, with 8 bases that match TRBD1. V shed 3 bases, J shed 8 bases, and the junction held 5 bases outside the gene matches. This CDR3 contains 13 residues. CDR3 residues: CASSFPDRDGYTF. The CDR3 DNA is TGTGCCAGCAGTTTTCCGGACAGGGACGGCTACACCTTC.

The chain joins TRBV6-1 to TRBJ2-7; possible D gene TRBD1, 5 bases. The V gene lost 3 bases and the J gene lost 0 bases, with 21 bases spanning the gap. This CDR3 comprises 18 residues. Germline V gene lookup returns CDR1 MNHNS and CDR2 SASEGT. The CDR3 DNA follows: TGTGCCAGCAGTGATACTACCCCCGGACCGACAGACTCCTACGAGCAGTACTTC. Protein: CASSDTTPGPTDSYEQYF.

The genes are TRBV20-1 and TRBJ2-7; either TRBD1 or TRBD2 may fit D (5 bases each). Trimming took off 2 bases at V and 0 bases at J, with 14 bases between the two ends. This CDR3 has 15 residues. Germline loops: CDR1 DFQATT, CDR2 SNEGSKA (reference sequence). CDR3 DNA: TGCAGTGCTAGACAGTCAGAGGGGAGCTCCTACGAGCAGTACTTC. This translates into CSARQSEGSSYEQYF.

This clonotype has just a few counts. This CDR3 reads CSARDRSGGEAAFF. CDR3 sequence (DNA): TGCAGTGCTAGAGATCGATCAGGGGGCGAGGCAGCTTTCTTT. The V gene is TRBV20-1, the J gene TRBJ1-1, with 8 bases matching TRBD1. The germline gives CDR1 DFQATT, CDR2 SNEGSKA (reference sequence). The CDR3 runs 14 residues. V dropped 0 bases and J dropped 10; count of bases not matched to a gene: 10.